The sequence of this TCR beta chain was determined in a study of T cell responses to AZD1222 COVID-19 vaccine. Broader study findings: At study baseline, merely about 6 AZD1222 recipients were seropositive. The breadth and depth of Spike-specific TCRs increased once two AZD1222 doses had been given. The repertoires were collected only after the peak T cell response. CD4 TCRs linked to vaccination spanned spike, dominating at 160-218 and 743-854.

TCRdb keeps only in-frame clones here, not all; method: immunoSEQ multiplex PCR. This table has tens of thousands of clones, approximately 90% appearing once. V was trimmed by 4 bases and J by 3 bases, leaving 9 bases between them. The CDR3 length is 13 residues. Germline-derived CDR1 and CDR2 are MNHEY and SVGAGI. In regard to this clone: Its antigen is as yet unknown.

The chain uses TRBV6-5 and TRBJ2-5, with D unresolved. The receptor was isolated from an adult in good health. The source was peripheral blood, collected on day 0 of AZD1222 vaccination. CDR3 residues: CASSSGSKETQYF. As DNA, the CDR3 is TGTGCCAGCAGTTCCGGCTCTAAAGAGACCCAGTACTTC.